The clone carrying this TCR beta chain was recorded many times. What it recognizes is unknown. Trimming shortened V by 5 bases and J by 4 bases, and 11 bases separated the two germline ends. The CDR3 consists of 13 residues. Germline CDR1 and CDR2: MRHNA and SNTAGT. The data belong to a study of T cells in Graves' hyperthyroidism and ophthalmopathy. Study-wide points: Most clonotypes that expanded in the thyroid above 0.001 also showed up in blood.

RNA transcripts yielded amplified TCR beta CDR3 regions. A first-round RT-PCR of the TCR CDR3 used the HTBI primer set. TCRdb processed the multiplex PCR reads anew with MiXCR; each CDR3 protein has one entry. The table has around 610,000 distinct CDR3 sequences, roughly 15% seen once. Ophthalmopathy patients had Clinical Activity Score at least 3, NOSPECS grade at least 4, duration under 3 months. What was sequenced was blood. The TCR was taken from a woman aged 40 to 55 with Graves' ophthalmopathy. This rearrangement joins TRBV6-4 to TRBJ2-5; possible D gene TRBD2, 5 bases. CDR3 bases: TGTGCCAGCAGTACCGGGGTAGGAGAGACCCAGTACTTC. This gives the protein CASSTGVGETQYF.